What follows are 10 T cell receptor beta chains derived from one specimen sequenced in a study of OX40 agonist ivuxolimab in advanced cancers. Here immunoSEQ multiplex PCR was the method, and the copy in TCRdb shows in-frame clones only, minus some. Found here are about 76,000 clones, about 87% of them singletons; the top ten hold 2.5% to 3%. This material consisted of CD4+ or CD8+ T cells sorted from blood, taken in a trial of the OX40 agonist ivuxolimab. These receptors were collected from an adult with an advanced solid tumor such as melanoma, head and neck, liver or kidney cancer.

This clone was observed once. This sequence joins TRBV28 and TRBJ1-5; D is unresolved. The germline V and J ends were trimmed by 3 bases and 2 bases, with 17 bases remaining between them. Germline lookup yields CDR1 MDHEN and CDR2 SYDVKM. The length of the CDR3 is 17 residues. CDR3 bases: TGTGCCAGCAGTTTCTATCCATCAGATAGCGGCAATCAGCCCCAGCATTTT. It encodes CASSFYPSDSGNQPQHF.

The CDR3 DNA is TGTGCCAGCAGTGAATGGGATGGCCACGAGCAGTACGTC. This encodes CASSEWDGHEQYV. J is TRBJ2-7 and V is TRBV25-1, with D hard to call. The CDR3 runs 13 residues. Trimming stripped 1 base from V and 5 bases from J, with 9 bases between. Germline CDR1 is MGHDK and CDR2 is SYGVNS.

This clone was observed once. This chain uses TRBV9 with TRBJ1-5; the D gene is possibly TRBD1 (5 bases). Germline CDR1 is SGDLS and CDR2 is YYNGEE. The CDR3 sequence is 16 residues long. V was trimmed by 0 bases and J by 5 bases, leaving 15 bases between them. CDR3 sequence: CASSVDSGGPDQPQHF. In nucleotides, the CDR3 is TGTGCCAGCAGCGTAGATTCGGGGGGTCCAGATCAGCCCCAGCATTTT.

V usage is TRBV5-1 and J usage is TRBJ2-3; TRBD2 matches 7 bases. CDR1 SGHRS and CDR2 YFSETQ come from the germline V gene. V was clipped by 7 bases and J by 2 bases; unmatched bases: 10. CDR3 length: 15 residues. The CDR3 reads CASCLAEILTDTQYF. The CDR3 nucleotides read TGCGCCAGCTGTCTAGCGGAAATCCTCACAGATACGCAGTATTTT.

The rearrangement joins TRBV5-4 to TRBJ2-3; D is uncertain. With 5 bases removed from V and 2 bases from J, the gap between germline ends came to 12 bases. The CDR3 is made up of 14 amino acids. Germline V gene sequence: CDR1 SGHNT, CDR2 YYREEE (reference sequence). The CDR3 sequence is CASSSSTPTDTQYF. The CDR3 DNA is TGTGCCAGCAGTTCTAGTACCCCCACAGATACGCAGTATTTT.

This clone was seen just once. The DNA for the CDR3 is TGTGCCAGCAGCCGAGGGGGTAGGGACGGTTATGGCTACACCTTC. It encodes CASSRGGRDGYGYTF. The V gene is TRBV4-2, the J gene TRBJ1-2; D perhaps matches TRBD1 (6 bases). Trimming removed 4 bases at V and 5 bases at J, with 17 bases between. Germline V gene lookup returns CDR1 LGHNA and CDR2 YNFKEQ. This CDR3 has 15 residues.

The chain is built from TRBV19 and TRBJ2-7, with TRBD1 matching 7 bases. Germline CDR1 and CDR2: LNHDA and SQIVND (reference sequence). The CDR3 consists of 16 residues. Trimming removed 5 bases from V and 0 bases from J; junction bases left unmatched: 10. CDR3 sequence (DNA): TGTGCCAGTAGTGGGGACAGCTCCAAAAGCTCCTACGAGCAGTACTTC. Translating it yields CASSGDSSKSSYEQYF.

The CDR3 sequence is CASSGRQGYEQFF. CDR3 nucleotide sequence: TGTGCCAGCAGCGGGAGGCAGGGGTACGAGCAGTTCTTC. The chain uses TRBV6-1 and TRBJ2-1; maybe TRBD2 (7 bases). Germline-derived CDR1 and CDR2 are MNHNS and SASEGT. The CDR3 has 13 amino acids. V lost 6 bases, J lost 10 bases, and 16 bases lay in between.

This rearrangement joins TRBV21-1 to TRBJ2-5. TRBV21-1 is a documented pseudogene. The CDR3 runs to 16 residues. The CDR3 region has the DNA TGTGCCAGCAGTATTTGTTGCTACACTTTCTCTGAGACCCAGTACTTC. As protein: CASSICCYTFSETQYF.

The rearrangement links TRBV7-9 to TRBJ2-5, with D possibly being TRBD1 (5 bases). V shed 3 bases and J shed 3 bases, with 14 bases lying between them. Germline CDR1 reads SEHNR; CDR2 reads FQNEAQ (reference sequence). CDR3 size: 15 residues. Written as DNA, the CDR3 is TGTGCCAGCAGCTTGGTACCCACAGGAAAAGAGACCCAGTACTTC. It encodes CASSLVPTGKETQYF. The full variable domain, with the rest looked up from reference TRBV7-9 and TRBJ2-5, is DTGVSQNPRHKITKRGQNVTFRCDPISEHNRLYWYRQTLGQGPEFLTYFQNEAQLEKSRLLSDRFSAERPKGSFSTLEIQRTEQGDSAMYLCASSLVPTGKETQYFGPGTRLLVL.